The clone carrying this T cell receptor beta chain occurred a few times. The entry originates in a study of cytomegalovirus exposure and HLA in healthy donors. Primers for the PCR totalled 60 Vbeta and 13 Jbeta. Assay: immunoSEQ multiplex PCR; the TCRdb copy retains only in-frame clones and omits some. The sample carries fewer than 150,000 clones, about 80% recorded once. Trimming took off 4 bases at V and 3 bases at J, with 16 bases between the two ends. This CDR3 comprises 15 residues. Germline assignment: CDR1 MGHRA and CDR2 YSYEKL. The genes are TRBV4-1 and TRBJ2-7; D may be TRBD1 (6 bases). The clonotype was recovered from a man aged 40-50 years in good health and CMV-seropositive. The sample taken for sequencing was PBMCs. Written as DNA, the CDR3 is TGCGCCAGCAGCCCCATGGCTGGACAGATCTACGAGCAGTACTTC. Translating gives CASSPMAGQIYEQYF.